Listed here are 28 T cell receptor beta chains from one sample, sequenced in a study of cytotoxic CD8 clonotypes in ibrutinib-treated CLL. Assay used: immunoSEQ multiplex PCR; TCRdb lists only in-frame clones, some missing. The sample lists over 100,000 clones, approximately 85% occurring once. Sequenced material: PBMCs, taken after 24 months of ibrutinib treatment. These receptors all come from a human donor with chronic lymphocytic leukemia.

This chain uses TRBV14 with TRBJ2-6; no firm D call. Germline V lookup: CDR1 SGHDN, CDR2 FVKESK. V lost 5 bases to trimming and J lost 2 bases, with 4 bases between them. The CDR3 extends over 13 amino acids. In DNA form, the CDR3 reads TGTGCCAGCAGCTCCCCTGGGGCCAACGTCCTGACTTTC. As protein: CASSSPGANVLTF.

A few counts support this clone. The rearrangement joins TRBV19 to TRBJ1-4, with TRBD1 matching 9 bases. This CDR3 contains 13 residues. Germline loops: CDR1 LNHDA, CDR2 SQIVND (reference sequence). V gave up 4 bases and J gave up 6 bases; unmatched junction bases: 0. CDR3 residues: CASSRDRDEKLFF. The CDR3 nucleotides are TGTGCCAGTAGTAGGGACAGGGATGAAAAACTGTTTTTT. The entire variable domain, with the rest obtained from reference TRBV19 and TRBJ1-4, is as follows: DGGITQSPKYLFRKEGQNVTLSCEQNLNHDAMYWYRQDPGQGLRLIYYSQIVNDFQKGDIAEGYSVSREKKESFPLTVTSAQKNPTAFYLCASSRDRDEKLFFGSGTQLSVL.

The chain is built from TRBV5-1 and TRBJ1-1, with 7 bases fitting TRBD1. The J segment lost 0 bases and the V segment lost 4 bases, leaving 6 bases of the junction unmatched. The CDR3 covers 15 residues. Germline loops: CDR1 SGHRS, CDR2 YFSETQ. Here the CDR3 reads CASSPGQRMNTEAFF. The CDR3 DNA is TGCGCCAGCAGCCCGGGACAGAGAATGAACACTGAAGCTTTCTTT.

The chain employs TRBV9 and TRBJ1-2; D gene unclear. V was trimmed by 0 bases and J by 8 bases, leaving 14 bases between them. The CDR3 loop spans 14 amino acids. Germline-derived CDR1 and CDR2 are SGDLS and YYNGEE. The CDR3, as DNA: TGTGCCAGCAGCGTAGAAACCAGGAGAAGAGGCTACACCTTC. As protein: CASSVETRRRGYTF.

This clone was seen a handful of times. The rearrangement links TRBV5-6 to TRBJ2-5, with 11 positions matching TRBD1. The CDR3 totals 17 residues. From germline, CDR1 is SGHDT and CDR2 YYEEEE. Trimming at V came to 1 base and at J to 5 bases, leaving 10 bases not matched to a gene. CDR3 DNA sequence: TGTGCCAGCAGCTTGCTGAATGGACAGGGGGCGGGGGAGACCCAGTACTTC. It specifies CASSLLNGQGAGETQYF. The variable domain in full, with the rest retrieved from reference TRBV5-6 and TRBJ2-5, is DAGVTQSPTHLIKTRGQQVTLRCSPKSGHDTVSWYQQALGQGPQFIFQYYEEEERQRGNFPDRFSGHQFPNYSSELNVNALLLGDSALYLCASSLLNGQGAGETQYFGPGTRLLVL.

This clone is a singleton in its sample. This chain links TRBV19 with TRBJ1-1, with D uncertain. V lost 3 bases and J lost 0, with 8 bases in between. Germline values: CDR1 LNHDA, CDR2 SQIVND (reference sequence). The CDR3 extends over 14 amino acids. The CDR3 DNA reads as TGTGCCAGTAGTATCCTCCTTTTGAACACTGAAGCTTTCTTT. Translation: CASSILLLNTEAFF.

The chain joins TRBV2 to TRBJ2-5; TRBD2 agrees at 7 bases. From germline, CDR1 is SNHLY and CDR2 FYNNEI. This CDR3 has 17 amino acids. V gave up 7 bases and J gave up 0 bases; unmatched junction bases: 14. CDR3 amino acids: CASKLLAGARYQETQYF. DNA for the CDR3: TGTGCCAGCAAGCTGCTGGCGGGAGCGCGGTACCAAGAGACCCAGTACTTC.

V usage is TRBV19 and J usage is TRBJ2-7; D is possibly TRBD2 (6 bases). The CDR3 has 15 residues. V lost 1 base, J lost 1 base, and 11 bases lay in between. CDR1 LNHDA and CDR2 SQIVND come from the germline V gene (reference sequence). CDR3: CASSIVGRGSYEQYF. CDR3 nucleotides: TGTGCCAGTAGTATAGTTGGGCGGGGTTCCTACGAGCAGTACTTC.

The genes are TRBV5-4 and TRBJ1-1; D unresolved. CDR3 size: 12 residues. V shed 2 bases and J shed 6 bases, with 8 bases lying between them. Germline CDR1 is SGHNT and CDR2 is YYREEE (reference sequence). Written as DNA, the CDR3 is TGTGCCAGCAGCTTTGACGTCTCTGAAGCTTTCTTT. It codes for CASSFDVSEAFF.

This clone showed up just a few times. The rearrangement links TRBV28 to TRBJ1-2; possible D gene TRBD1, 5 bases. The V and J ends lost 2 bases and 2 bases respectively, with 12 bases between them. CDR1 is MDHEN and CDR2 is SYDVKM in the germline V gene. This CDR3 is built from 15 residues. The CDR3 spells CASSLAAAGNYGYTF. CDR3 nucleotide sequence: TGTGCCAGCAGTTTAGCGGCGGCAGGGAACTATGGCTACACCTTC.

The rearrangement links TRBV9 to TRBJ2-5; D is perhaps TRBD1 (5 bases). The V end lost 1 base, the J end lost 7 bases, and 17 bases lay between the germline ends. Germline V gene sequence: CDR1 SGDLS, CDR2 YYNGEE. This CDR3 is built from 15 residues. CDR3 DNA sequence: TGTGCCAGCAGCGTATCCCTAGGGGCTATGGTGACCCAGTACTTC. Translation: CASSVSLGAMVTQYF.

The chain uses TRBV6-1 and TRBJ2-5; 10 bases match TRBD1. The CDR3 sequence is 14 residues long. Per the germline V gene, CDR1 is MNHNS and CDR2 is SASEGT. Trimming removed 4 bases from V and 5 bases from J; junction bases left unmatched: 4. CDR3 nucleotide sequence: TGTGCCAGCAGTGCGACAGGGGGCGTCGAGACCCAGTACTTC. Its translation: CASSATGGVETQYF.

The J gene is TRBJ2-7, the V gene TRBV29-1; D possibly corresponds to TRBD2 (7 bases). The germline gives CDR1 SQVTM, CDR2 ANQGSEA. Trimming stripped 7 bases from V and 1 base from J, with 14 bases between. The CDR3 length is 13 residues. The CDR3 DNA sequence: TGCAGCGCTACGGGGGGCCAGTCCTACGAGCAGTACTTC. Protein: CSATGGQSYEQYF.

The chain carries TRBV4-3 and TRBJ1-2; D might be TRBD1 (6 bases). CDR1 is LGHNA and CDR2 is YSLEER in the germline V gene. With 0 bases removed from V and 6 bases from J, the gap between germline ends came to 11 bases. CDR3 length: 14 amino acids. The CDR3 DNA follows: TGCGCCAGCAGCCAAGATCGGGGGGCCGATGGCTACACCTTC. It yields the protein CASSQDRGADGYTF.

The chain is built from TRBV6-1 and TRBJ1-2; D may be TRBD1 (5 bases). The germline CDR1 and CDR2 sequences are MNHNS and SASEGT. The V end was cut by 1 base, the J end by 4 bases, with 10 bases between. The CDR3 covers 14 residues. The CDR3 bases are TGTGCCAGCAGTGAAGATGCGGGGGGCTATGGCTACACCTTC. Protein sequence: CASSEDAGGYGYTF.

V is TRBV28 and J is TRBJ1-2; 7 positions agree with TRBD1. CDR3 size: 16 residues. J was trimmed by 8 bases and V by 3 bases; bases with no gene match: 15. CDR1 and CDR2 from the germline V gene are MDHEN and SYDVKM. The CDR3 DNA sequence: TGTGCCAGCAGTTTCCCCAGGGGAGGGGGCGCGTCGGGCTACACCTTC. Its translation is CASSFPRGGGASGYTF.

This clone has a single count. This chain links TRBV11-2 with TRBJ2-5; TRBD1 matches 11 bases. The germline gives CDR1 SGHAT, CDR2 FQNNGV. Losses at the gene ends were 1 base for V and 4 bases for J; bases not matched to a gene: 2. This CDR3 contains 15 residues. The CDR3: CASSLGTGGLETQYF. For the CDR3, the DNA is TGTGCCAGCAGCTTAGGGACAGGGGGCTTAGAGACCCAGTACTTC.

V and J are TRBV5-5 and TRBJ2-3; TRBD2 aligns across 8 bases. Losses at the gene ends were 1 base for V and 1 base for J; bases not matched to a gene: 2. Germline CDR1 SGHKS, CDR2 YYEKEE (reference sequence). CDR3 size: 15 residues. The CDR3 bases are TGTGCCAGCAGCTTGCGAGCGGGGGGCACAGATACGCAGTATTTT. Amino acid sequence: CASSLRAGGTDTQYF.

This chain joins TRBV19 and TRBJ1-2; TRBD1 agrees at 8 bases. V trimming: 3 bases; J trimming: 10 bases; junction bases outside the gene matches: 13. The CDR3 runs 15 residues. From germline, CDR1 is LNHDA and CDR2 SQIVND (reference sequence). This chain's CDR3 is CASSILPGDRLYYTF. The CDR3 DNA reads as TGTGCCAGTAGTATCCTCCCGGGGGACAGGCTCTACTACACCTTC.

V gene TRBV1 combines with J gene TRBJ2-5; the DNA was not used to check the table's D call, TRBD1. TRBV1 counts as a pseudogene. The CDR3 extends over 19 amino acids. The CDR3 protein is CTSSQDKGQVRPTEETQYF. The CDR3 DNA follows: TGCACCAGCAGCCAAGATAAGGGCCAGGTAAGACCGACAGAAGAGACCCAGTACTTC.

J is TRBJ2-1 and V is TRBV28; D gene ambiguous. V was pared by 4 bases and J by 7 bases, with 11 bases between. The CDR3 covers 13 residues. Germline V gives CDR1 MDHEN, CDR2 SYDVKM. This chain's CDR3 is CASSWSMQNEQFF. CDR3 sequence (DNA): TGTGCCAGCAGTTGGTCTATGCAGAATGAGCAGTTCTTC. Full variable domain (remainder filled in from reference TRBV28 and TRBJ2-1): DVKVTQSSRYLVKRTGEKVFLECVQDMDHENMFWYRQDPGLGLRLIYFSYDVKMKEKGDIPEGYSVSREKKERFSLILESASTNQTSMYLCASSWSMQNEQFFGPGTRLTVL.

The chain employs TRBV19 and TRBJ1-3, with D unresolved. Looked up from germline, CDR1 is LNHDA and CDR2 is SQIVND (reference sequence). Trimming pared 3 bases from V and 4 bases from J, leaving 4 bases between. This CDR3 spans 12 amino acids. This CDR3 reads CASSIQGNTIYF. The CDR3 nucleotides are TGTGCCAGTAGTATCCAAGGAAACACCATATATTTT.

The V gene is TRBV19, the J gene TRBJ2-3; possibly TRBD1 for D (6 bases). V lost 5 bases and J lost 3, with 12 bases in between. The CDR3 consists of 14 residues. The germline CDR1 and CDR2 sequences are LNHDA and SQIVND (reference sequence). Here the CDR3 DNA reads TGTGCCAGTAGTCCGCGCAGGGGTACAGATACGCAGTATTTT. This encodes CASSPRRGTDTQYF. Combining the CDR3 with reference TRBV19 and TRBJ2-3 gives the whole variable domain DGGITQSPKYLFRKEGQNVTLSCEQNLNHDAMYWYRQDPGQGLRLIYYSQIVNDFQKGDIAEGYSVSREKKESFPLTVTSAQKNPTAFYLCASSPRRGTDTQYFGPGTRLTVL.

The chain is built from TRBV25-1 and TRBJ2-7; D not certain. This CDR3 has 14 amino acids. The germline V and J ends were trimmed by 6 bases and 1 base, with 13 bases remaining between them. The germline gives CDR1 MGHDK, CDR2 SYGVNS. The DNA for the CDR3 is TGTGCCAGCAGAGACAACGCCCGATCCTACGAGCAGTACTTC. Its translation is CASRDNARSYEQYF.

The rearrangement joins TRBV19 to TRBJ2-3; 7 bases line up with TRBD2. After removal of 7 bases from V and 8 bases from J, the junction contained 15 bases not matched to a gene. Germline-derived CDR1 and CDR2 are LNHDA and SQIVND (reference sequence). CDR3 length equals 15 residues. The DNA of the CDR3 is TGTGCCAGTAATCCAACTAGCGTCTTCATGGGTACGCAGTATTTT. Translating gives CASNPTSVFMGTQYF.

As to this clone: One end of the junction does not line up with germline, which may come from a read error. The V gene is TRBV19, the J gene TRBJ1-4, with TRBD1 as a possible D gene (5 bases). The CDR3 runs 14 residues. Germline V lookup: CDR1 LNHDA, CDR2 SQIVND (reference sequence). The CDR3 DNA follows: TGTGCCAGTAGATCAGTAGGGACTAGTGAAAAACTGTTTTTT. The encoded protein is CASRSVGTSEKLFF.

The chain employs TRBV27 and TRBJ2-1, with D possibly TRBD2 on 6 matching bases. The germline CDR1 and CDR2 sequences are MNHEY and SMNVEV (reference sequence). V lost 5 bases and J 8 bases, leaving 16 bases between the germline ends. This CDR3 is 14 amino acids long. The CDR3 DNA is TGTGCCAGCAGTCCGTCGCTAGCGCCGGATGAGCAGTTCTTC. Encoded protein: CASSPSLAPDEQFF.

This clone was picked up a small number of times. The chain is built from TRBV11-2 and TRBJ1-2, with 8 bases identical to TRBD1. The trim removed 5 bases at V and 4 bases at J, leaving 0 bases unmatched. This CDR3 contains 12 residues. The germline gives CDR1 SGHAT, CDR2 FQNNGV. For the CDR3, the DNA is TGTGCCAGCAGCGGGACAGGCTATGGCTACACCTTC. Translated: CASSGTGYGYTF.